This TCR beta chain was sequenced for a study of T cells in Graves' hyperthyroidism and ophthalmopathy. Regarding the study as a whole: Among thyroid clonotypes expanded above 0.001, most also appeared in blood. In the analysis, a 13 V-J model separated ophthalmopathy from stable hyperthyroidism.

This CDR3 comprises 17 residues. Per the germline V gene, CDR1 is MNHEY and CDR2 is SVGEGT. Losses at the gene ends were 1 base for V and 2 bases for J; bases not matched to a gene: 10. Researchers amplified the TCR beta CDR3 regions from RNA transcripts. TCR CDR3 regions were first amplified by RT-PCR with HTBI primers. In TCRdb, the multiplex PCR reads were re-called with MiXCR into one record per CDR3 protein. The data contain roughly 700,000 distinct CDR3 sequences, around 15% of them singletons. The table lists this clonotype with a few counts. What it binds is unknown. This may arise from a read error, as a much more abundant clone is one base away.

This chain connects TRBV6-2 or TRBV6-3 to TRBJ2-7; 8 nucleotides line up with TRBD1. This receptor was taken from a woman in her late teens or twenties with Graves' hyperthyroidism. Sequenced: blood. CDR3 nucleotides: TGTGCCAGCAGTTACTATCTAGGGACAGGCCGGCCCTACGAGCAGTACTTC. Translating gives CASSYYLGTGRPYEQYF.